This entry lists 16 T cell receptor beta chains sequenced from one sample in a study of blood T cell repertoires in COVID-19. Here immunoSEQ multiplex PCR was the method, and the copy in TCRdb shows in-frame clones only, minus some. The sample includes over 130,000 clones, roughly 86% of them seen just once. The source material was peripheral blood. Receptors were obtained from a human donor in a cohort sampled during active COVID-19.

The CDR3 region is CASSTNSGRATDTQYF. CDR3 coding DNA: TGTGCCAGCAGCACCAATTCCGGGAGGGCCACAGATACGCAGTATTTT. J is TRBJ2-3 and V is TRBV28, with 8 positions matching TRBD2. In germline, CDR1 is MDHEN, CDR2 SYDVKM. The CDR3 is made up of 16 amino acids. V was pared by 6 bases and J by 2 bases, with 10 bases of the junction left unmatched.

This clone appeared a single time. This chain links TRBV18 with TRBJ1-6; D gene ambiguous. This CDR3 region has 14 residues. The V end was cut by 4 bases, the J end by 0 bases, with 4 bases between. Germline V gene lookup returns CDR1 KGHSH and CDR2 LQKENI. The CDR3 coding sequence is TGTGCCAGCTCACAGAGCTCCTATAATTCACCCCTCCACTTT. This sequence encodes CASSQSSYNSPLHF. Together with reference TRBV18 and TRBJ1-6, the CDR3 gives the full variable domain: NAGVMQNPRHLVRRRGQEARLRCSPMKGHSHVYWYRQLPEEGLKFMVYLQKENIIDESGMPKERFSAEFPKEGPSILRIQQVVRGDSAAYFCASSQSSYNSPLHFGNGTRLTVT.

This clone was observed a single time. The chain recombines TRBV28 with TRBJ1-2, with no clear D. Germline V lookup: CDR1 MDHEN, CDR2 SYDVKM. CDR3 length equals 15 residues. Trimming cost V 6 bases and J 2 bases, with 16 bases left between them. The DNA for the CDR3 is TGTGCCAGCAGACCCAGAGGGTGGGAGAACTATGGCTACACCTTC. Protein: CASRPRGWENYGYTF.

The chain recombines TRBV14 with TRBJ1-2; D unclear. Trimming took off 1 base at V and 2 bases at J, with 11 bases between the two ends. The CDR3 totals 15 residues. CDR1 is SGHDN, CDR2 FVKESK, per germline. Here the CDR3 DNA reads TGTGCCAGCAGCCAAGGGGCGCTTGGAAACTATGGCTACACCTTC. Amino acid sequence: CASSQGALGNYGYTF.

The chain is built from TRBV2 and TRBJ2-3, with a tentative D call TRBD2 (7 bases). V was trimmed by 5 bases and J by 0 bases, leaving 21 bases between them. The germline CDR1 and CDR2 sequences are SNHLY and FYNNEI. The CDR3 sequence is 18 residues long. The CDR3 loop is CASSWGGQGDLSTDTQYF. CDR3 in DNA: TGTGCCAGCAGTTGGGGGGGCCAAGGCGACTTAAGCACAGATACGCAGTATTTT.

The chain is built from TRBV11-2 and TRBJ2-5; 8 bases fit TRBD1. With 5 bases clipped from V and 1 base from J, the junction kept 6 bases outside the gene matches. Germline V lookup: CDR1 SGHAT, CDR2 FQNNGV. CDR3 length equals 15 residues. CDR3 sequence reads: CASSPRTGTQETQYF. The CDR3 region has the DNA TGTGCCAGCAGCCCCCGGACAGGGACCCAAGAGACCCAGTACTTC.

V is TRBV6-1 and J is TRBJ2-5, with 11 bases matching TRBD2. Per germline, CDR1 MNHNS and CDR2 SASEGT. CDR3 length equals 15 residues. The junction had 4 bases not matched to a gene; V was cut back by 2 bases and J by 5 bases. CDR3 DNA sequence: TGTGCCAGCAGTGAACAGACTAGCGGGGAGGAGACCCAGTACTTC. Protein product: CASSEQTSGEETQYF.

The rearrangement joins TRBV28 to TRBJ1-1; D is unresolved. CDR3 length equals 14 residues. V was shortened by 0 bases and J by 4 bases, with 9 bases between the two germline ends. Germline assignment: CDR1 MDHEN and CDR2 SYDVKM. The DNA for the CDR3 is TGTGCCAGCAGTTTATGGTTCTCGGGCACTGAAGCTTTCTTT. It specifies CASSLWFSGTEAFF.

In DNA form, the CDR3 reads TGTGCCAGCAGCGTTCCGGGTCCAAGGGAGACCCAGTACTTC. This encodes CASSVPGPRETQYF. V usage is TRBV7-9 and J usage is TRBJ2-5, with no clear D. Per germline, CDR1 SEHNR and CDR2 FQNEAQ (reference sequence). The CDR3 runs 14 residues. Trimming removed 5 bases from V and 5 bases from J, with 15 bases in between.

The chain carries TRBV2 and TRBJ2-1; D gene uncertain. The CDR3 spans 16 residues. Germline V gene lookup returns CDR1 SNHLY and CDR2 FYNNEI. The V gene lost 2 bases and the J gene lost 0 bases, with 11 bases spanning the gap. CDR3 in DNA: TGTGCCAGCAGTGAATGGTCGTCTAGCTCCTACAATGAGCAGTTCTTC. Translation: CASSEWSSSSYNEQFF.

This chain joins TRBV6-5 and TRBJ2-7; 8 nucleotides agree with TRBD2. V shed 8 bases, J shed 3 bases, and the junction held 6 bases outside the gene matches. The CDR3 loop spans 13 amino acids. Germline lookup yields CDR1 MNHEY and CDR2 SVGAGI. The CDR3 bases are TGTGCCAGCCTCAGGGCGGGGGGCTACGAGCAGTACTTC. It specifies CASLRAGGYEQYF.

This chain links TRBV5-4 with TRBJ2-7; 7 bases are shared with TRBD1. Per the germline V gene, CDR1 is SGHNT and CDR2 is YYREEE (reference sequence). CDR3 length equals 14 residues. V was clipped by 3 bases and J by 5 bases; unmatched bases: 8. CDR3 nucleotides: TGTGCCAGCAGCTCAAAGACAGGGACGGACGAGCAGTACTTC. This codes for CASSSKTGTDEQYF.

This clone was seen just once. V is TRBV5-5 and J is TRBJ2-7, with 8 bases lining up with TRBD1. J was trimmed by 0 bases and V by 1 base; bases with no gene match: 3. Looked up from germline, CDR1 is SGHKS and CDR2 is YYEKEE (reference sequence). The CDR3 is 15 amino acids. This chain's CDR3 is CASSLRTGSSYEQYF. CDR3 in DNA: TGTGCCAGCAGCTTGAGGACAGGGAGCTCCTACGAGCAGTACTTC.

V and J are TRBV30 and TRBJ2-1; possibly TRBD2 for D (6 bases). The V gene's germline CDR1 is GTSNPN and CDR2 SVGIG (reference sequence). This CDR3 is built from 13 residues. V dropped 3 bases and J dropped 9 bases, with 15 bases sitting between them. CDR3: CAWSAGGRGEQFF. The CDR3 DNA reads TGTGCCTGGAGCGCAGGTGGGCGGGGTGAGCAGTTCTTC.

This chain connects TRBV27 to TRBJ1-3, with TRBD1 matching over 9 bases. With V trimmed by 0 bases and J by 4 bases, 4 bases remained unmatched. CDR1 and CDR2 from the germline V gene are MNHEY and SMNVEV (reference sequence). The CDR3 consists of 16 residues. For the CDR3, the DNA is TGTGCCAGCAGTTTATCTTACAGGGGGCTAGGAAACACCATATATTTT. It yields the protein CASSLSYRGLGNTIYF.

The V and J genes are TRBV11-1 and TRBJ2-7; TRBD2 matches at 8 bases. Losses at the gene ends were 1 base for V and 3 bases for J; bases not matched to a gene: 5. Germline loops: CDR1 SGHAT, CDR2 FQDESV (reference sequence). CDR3 length: 15 amino acids. The CDR3 loop reads CASSLGGLGVYEQYF. The CDR3 DNA follows: TGTGCCAGCAGCTTAGGGGGACTAGGGGTCTACGAGCAGTACTTC.